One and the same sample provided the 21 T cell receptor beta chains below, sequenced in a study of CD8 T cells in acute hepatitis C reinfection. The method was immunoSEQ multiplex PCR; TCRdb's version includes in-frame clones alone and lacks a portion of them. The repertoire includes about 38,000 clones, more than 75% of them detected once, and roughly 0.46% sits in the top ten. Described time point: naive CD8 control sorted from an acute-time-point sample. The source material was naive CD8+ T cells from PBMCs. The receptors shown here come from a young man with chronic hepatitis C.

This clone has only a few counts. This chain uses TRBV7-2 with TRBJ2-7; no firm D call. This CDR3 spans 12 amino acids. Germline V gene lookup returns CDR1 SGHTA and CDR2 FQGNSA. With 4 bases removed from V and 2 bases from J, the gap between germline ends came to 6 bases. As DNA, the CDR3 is TGTGCCAGCAGCTCCCTGACCTACGAGCAGTACTTC. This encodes CASSSLTYEQYF.

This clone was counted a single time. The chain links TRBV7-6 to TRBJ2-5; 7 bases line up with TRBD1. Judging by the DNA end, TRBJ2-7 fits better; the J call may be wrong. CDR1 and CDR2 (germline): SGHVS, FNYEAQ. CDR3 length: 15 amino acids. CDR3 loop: CASSPEQGPPYEQYF. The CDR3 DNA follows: TGTGCCAGCAGCCCCGAACAGGGGCCCCCTTACGAGCAGTACTTC.

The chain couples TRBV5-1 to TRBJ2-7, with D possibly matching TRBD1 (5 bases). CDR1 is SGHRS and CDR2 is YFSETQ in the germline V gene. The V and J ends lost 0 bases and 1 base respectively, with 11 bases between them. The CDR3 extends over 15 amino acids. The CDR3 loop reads CASSLEQGLSYEQYF. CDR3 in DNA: TGCGCCAGCAGCTTGGAGCAGGGTTTATCCTACGAGCAGTACTTC.

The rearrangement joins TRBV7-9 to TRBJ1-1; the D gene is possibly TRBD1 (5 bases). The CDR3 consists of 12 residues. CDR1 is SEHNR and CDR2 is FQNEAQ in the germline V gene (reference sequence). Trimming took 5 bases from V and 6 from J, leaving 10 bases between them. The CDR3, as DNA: TGTGCCAGCAGCCAATCAGGGCCTGAAGCTTTCTTT. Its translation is CASSQSGPEAFF.

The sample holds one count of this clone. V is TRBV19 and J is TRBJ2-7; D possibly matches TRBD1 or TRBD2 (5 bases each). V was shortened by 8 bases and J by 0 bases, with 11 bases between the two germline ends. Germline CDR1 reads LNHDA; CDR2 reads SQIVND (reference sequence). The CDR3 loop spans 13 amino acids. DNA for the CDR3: TGTGCCAGTCGGGACCCTTACTCCTACGAGCAGTACTTC. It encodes CASRDPYSYEQYF.

CDR3 residues: CASSSGPYEQYF. CDR3 bases: TGTGCCAGTAGTTCTGGGCCTTACGAGCAGTACTTC. The rearrangement uses TRBV19 and TRBJ2-7; D is unclear. Germline V gene lookup returns CDR1 LNHDA and CDR2 SQIVND (reference sequence). This CDR3 region has 12 residues. V lost 5 bases and J 4 bases, leaving 9 bases between the germline ends.

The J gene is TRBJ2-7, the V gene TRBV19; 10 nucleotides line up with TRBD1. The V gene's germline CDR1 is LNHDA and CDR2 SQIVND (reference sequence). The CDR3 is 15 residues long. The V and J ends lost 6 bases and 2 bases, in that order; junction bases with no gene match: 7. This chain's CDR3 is CASSSGTGVPYEQYF. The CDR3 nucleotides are TGTGCCAGTAGCTCCGGGACAGGGGTTCCCTACGAGCAGTACTTC. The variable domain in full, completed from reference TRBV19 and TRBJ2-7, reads DGGITQSPKYLFRKEGQNVTLSCEQNLNHDAMYWYRQDPGQGLRLIYYSQIVNDFQKGDIAEGYSVSREKKESFPLTVTSAQKNPTAFYLCASSSGTGVPYEQYFGPGTRLTVT.

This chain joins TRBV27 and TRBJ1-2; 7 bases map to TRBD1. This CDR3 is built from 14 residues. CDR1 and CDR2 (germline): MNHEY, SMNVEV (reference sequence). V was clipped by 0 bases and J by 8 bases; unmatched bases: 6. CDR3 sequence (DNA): TGTGCCAGCAGTTTATCCCACGGGACAGTGGGCTACACCTTC. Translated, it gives CASSLSHGTVGYTF.

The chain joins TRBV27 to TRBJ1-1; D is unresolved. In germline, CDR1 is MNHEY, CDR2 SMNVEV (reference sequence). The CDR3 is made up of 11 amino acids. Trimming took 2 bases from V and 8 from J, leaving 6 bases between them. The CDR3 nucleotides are TGTGCCAGCAGTTTAGGGAGCGAAGCTTTCTTT. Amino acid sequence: CASSLGSEAFF.

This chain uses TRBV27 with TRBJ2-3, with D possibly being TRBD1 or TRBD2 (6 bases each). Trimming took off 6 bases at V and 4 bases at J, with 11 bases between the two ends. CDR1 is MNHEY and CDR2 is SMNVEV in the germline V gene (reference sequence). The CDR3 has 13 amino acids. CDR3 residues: CASSTGTPDTQYF. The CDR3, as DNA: TGTGCCAGCAGCACAGGGACTCCAGATACGCAGTATTTT.

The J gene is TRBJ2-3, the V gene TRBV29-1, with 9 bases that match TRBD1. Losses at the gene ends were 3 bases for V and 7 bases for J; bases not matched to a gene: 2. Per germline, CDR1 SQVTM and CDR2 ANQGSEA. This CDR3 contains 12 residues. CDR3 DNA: TGCAGCGTTGAGGGGACAGGGAATACGCAGTATTTT. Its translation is CSVEGTGNTQYF.

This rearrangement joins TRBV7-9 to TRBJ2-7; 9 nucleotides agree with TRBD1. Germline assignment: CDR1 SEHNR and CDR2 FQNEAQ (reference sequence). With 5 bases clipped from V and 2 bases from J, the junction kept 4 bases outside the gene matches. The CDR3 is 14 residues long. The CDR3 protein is CASSPRDRAYEQYF. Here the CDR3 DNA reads TGTGCCAGCAGCCCGCGGGACAGGGCCTACGAGCAGTACTTC.

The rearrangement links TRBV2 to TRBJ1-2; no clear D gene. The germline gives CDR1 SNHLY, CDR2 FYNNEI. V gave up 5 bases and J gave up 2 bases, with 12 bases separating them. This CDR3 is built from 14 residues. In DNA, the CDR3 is TGTGCCAGCAGTAACAGTTACCTCAACTATGGCTACACCTTC. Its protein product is CASSNSYLNYGYTF. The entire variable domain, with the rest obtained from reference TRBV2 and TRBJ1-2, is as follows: EPEVTQTPSHQVTQMGQEVILRCVPISNHLYFYWYRQILGQKVEFLVSFYNNEISEKSEIFDDQFSVERPDGSNFTLKIRSTKLEDSAMYFCASSNSYLNYGYTFGSGTRLTVV.

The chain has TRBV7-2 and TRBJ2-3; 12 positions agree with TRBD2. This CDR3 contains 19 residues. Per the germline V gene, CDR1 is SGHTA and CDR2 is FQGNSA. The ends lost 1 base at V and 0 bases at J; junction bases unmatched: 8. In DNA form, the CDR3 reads TGTGCCAGCAGCTTAGTCGCTAGCGGGAGGGCCGTTAGCACAGATACGCAGTATTTT. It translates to CASSLVASGRAVSTDTQYF.

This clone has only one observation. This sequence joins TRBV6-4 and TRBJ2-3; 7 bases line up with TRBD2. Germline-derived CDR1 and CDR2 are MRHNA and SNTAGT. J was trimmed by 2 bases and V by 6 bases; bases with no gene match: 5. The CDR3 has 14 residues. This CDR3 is CASSRLASTDTQYF. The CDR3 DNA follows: TGTGCCAGCAGCCGACTAGCCTCCACAGATACGCAGTATTTT.

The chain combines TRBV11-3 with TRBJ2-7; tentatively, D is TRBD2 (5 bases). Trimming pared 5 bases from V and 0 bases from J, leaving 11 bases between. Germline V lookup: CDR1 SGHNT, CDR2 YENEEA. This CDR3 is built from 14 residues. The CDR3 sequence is CASSPNTSSYEQYF. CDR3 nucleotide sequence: TGTGCCAGCAGCCCGAATACTAGCTCCTACGAGCAGTACTTC. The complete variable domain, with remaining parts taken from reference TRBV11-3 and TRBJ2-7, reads EAGVVQSPRYKIIEKKQPVAFWCNPISGHNTLYWYLQNLGQGPELLIRYENEEAVDDSQLPKDRFSAERLKGVDSTLKIQPAELGDSAVYLCASSPNTSSYEQYFGPGTRLTVT.

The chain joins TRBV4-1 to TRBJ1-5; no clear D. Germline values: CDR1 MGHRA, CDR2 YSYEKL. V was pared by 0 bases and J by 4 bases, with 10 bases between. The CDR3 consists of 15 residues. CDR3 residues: CASSQENSGNQPQHF. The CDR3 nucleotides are TGCGCCAGCAGCCAAGAAAACAGCGGGAATCAGCCCCAGCATTTT.

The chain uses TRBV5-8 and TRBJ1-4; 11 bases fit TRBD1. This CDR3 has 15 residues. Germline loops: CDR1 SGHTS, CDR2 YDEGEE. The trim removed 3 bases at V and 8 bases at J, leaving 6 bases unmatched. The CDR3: CASSWDRGVKEKLFF. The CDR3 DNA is TGTGCCAGCAGCTGGGACAGGGGGGTTAAGGAAAAACTGTTTTTT.

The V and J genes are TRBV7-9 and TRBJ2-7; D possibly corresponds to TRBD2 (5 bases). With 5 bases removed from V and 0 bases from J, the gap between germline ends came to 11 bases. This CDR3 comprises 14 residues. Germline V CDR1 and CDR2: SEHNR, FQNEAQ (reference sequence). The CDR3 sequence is CASSRSADSYEQYF. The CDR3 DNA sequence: TGTGCCAGCAGCCGCTCAGCGGACTCCTACGAGCAGTACTTC.

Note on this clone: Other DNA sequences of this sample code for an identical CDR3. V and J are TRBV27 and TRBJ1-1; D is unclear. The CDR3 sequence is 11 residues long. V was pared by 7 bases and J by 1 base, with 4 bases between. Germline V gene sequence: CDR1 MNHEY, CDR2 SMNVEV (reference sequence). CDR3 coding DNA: TGTGCCAGCATTCGGAACACTGAAGCTTTCTTT. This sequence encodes CASIRNTEAFF.

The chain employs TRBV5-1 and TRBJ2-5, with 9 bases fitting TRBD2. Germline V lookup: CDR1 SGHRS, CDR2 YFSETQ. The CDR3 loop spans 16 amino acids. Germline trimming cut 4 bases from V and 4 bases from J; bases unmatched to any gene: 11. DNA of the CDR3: TGCGCCAGCAGCCCGGGGGTAGCGGGAGTAGCAGAGACCCAGTACTTC. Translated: CASSPGVAGVAETQYF. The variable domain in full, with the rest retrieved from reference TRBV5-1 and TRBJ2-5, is KAGVTQTPRYLIKTRGQQVTLSCSPISGHRSVSWYQQTPGQGLQFLFEYFSETQRNKGNFPGRFSGRQFSNSRSEMNVSTLELGDSALYLCASSPGVAGVAETQYFGPGTRLLVL.